This T cell receptor beta chain was recovered during a study of T cells in Graves' hyperthyroidism and ophthalmopathy. Patients affected by ophthalmopathy presented a Clinical Activity Score of at least 3, a NOSPECS grade of at least 4, and disease duration below 3 months. Fresh peripheral blood, around 9.3 ml of it, supplied the PBMCs. Germline V gene sequence: CDR1 SGDLS, CDR2 YYNGEE. The CDR3 covers 13 residues. The V and J ends lost 1 base and 3 bases respectively, with 8 bases between them. This clonotype was observed at least ten times. Its antigen is as yet unknown. Amplified TCR beta CDR3 regions derived from RNA transcripts. During a first-round RT-PCR of the TCR CDR3, the HTBI primer set was used. One entry per CDR3 protein, called by TCRdb with MiXCR from the multiplex PCR reads. The table includes 550,000 to 700,000 distinct CDR3 sequences, about 14% detected once. Study-level points and caveats: The model anticipated ophthalmopathy a median around 6 months pre-onset. Most clonotypes expanded in thyroid above 0.001 were likewise present in blood.

The sequence came from a middle-aged woman with Graves' ophthalmopathy. Sample: blood. The chain is built from TRBV9 and TRBJ2-7; no clear D gene. Here the CDR3 reads CASSVHPGYEQYF. CDR3 DNA sequence: TGTGCCAGCAGCGTACATCCAGGCTACGAGCAGTACTTC.